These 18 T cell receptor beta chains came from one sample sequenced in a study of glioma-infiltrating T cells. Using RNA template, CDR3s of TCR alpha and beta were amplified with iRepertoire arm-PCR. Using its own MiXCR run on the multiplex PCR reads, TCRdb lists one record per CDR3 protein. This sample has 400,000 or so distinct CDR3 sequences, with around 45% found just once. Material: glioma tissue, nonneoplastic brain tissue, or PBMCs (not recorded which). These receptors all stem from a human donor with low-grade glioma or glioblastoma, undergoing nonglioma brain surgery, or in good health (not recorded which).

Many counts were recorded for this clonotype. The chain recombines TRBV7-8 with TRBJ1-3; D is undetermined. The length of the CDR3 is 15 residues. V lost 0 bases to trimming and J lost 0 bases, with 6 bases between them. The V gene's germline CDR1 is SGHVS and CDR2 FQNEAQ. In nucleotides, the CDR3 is TGTGCCAGCAGCTTAGCGGGCGACTCTGGAAACACCATATATTTT. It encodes CASSLAGDSGNTIYF.

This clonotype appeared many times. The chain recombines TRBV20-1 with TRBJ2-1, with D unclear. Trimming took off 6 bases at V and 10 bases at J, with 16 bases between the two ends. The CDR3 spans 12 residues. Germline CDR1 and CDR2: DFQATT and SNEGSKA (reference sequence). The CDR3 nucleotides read TGCAGTGCCCCAAAGCTGACCGGGGAGCAGTTCTTC. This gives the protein CSAPKLTGEQFF.

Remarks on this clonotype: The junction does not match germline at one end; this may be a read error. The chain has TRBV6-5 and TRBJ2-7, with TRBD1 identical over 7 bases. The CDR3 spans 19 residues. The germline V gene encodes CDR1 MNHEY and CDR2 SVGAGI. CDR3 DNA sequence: TGTGCCAGAAGTTACTCGATGGGGAATTTAGGGACAGAAATCTACGAGCAGTACTTC. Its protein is CARSYSMGNLGTEIYEQYF.

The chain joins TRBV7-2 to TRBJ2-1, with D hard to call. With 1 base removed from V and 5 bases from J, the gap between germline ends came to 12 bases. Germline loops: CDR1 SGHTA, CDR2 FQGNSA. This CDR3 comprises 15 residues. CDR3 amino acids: CASSLENTPNNEQFF. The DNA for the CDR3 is TGTGCCAGCAGCTTAGAGAACACACCGAACAATGAGCAGTTCTTC.

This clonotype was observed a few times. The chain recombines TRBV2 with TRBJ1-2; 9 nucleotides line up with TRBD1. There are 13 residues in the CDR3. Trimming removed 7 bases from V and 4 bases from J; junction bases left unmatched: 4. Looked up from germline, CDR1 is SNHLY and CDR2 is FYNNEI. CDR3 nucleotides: TGTGCCAGCAAAGTGACAGGGGGCTATGGCTACACCTTC. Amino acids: CASKVTGGYGYTF.

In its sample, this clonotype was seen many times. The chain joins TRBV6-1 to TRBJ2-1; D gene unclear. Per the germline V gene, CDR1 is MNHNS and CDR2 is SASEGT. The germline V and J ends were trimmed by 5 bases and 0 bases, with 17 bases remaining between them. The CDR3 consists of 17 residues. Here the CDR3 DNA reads TGTGCCAGCAGTTACAACCCCCCATTTAGCTCCTACAATGAGCAGTTCTTC. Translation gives CASSYNPPFSSYNEQFF.

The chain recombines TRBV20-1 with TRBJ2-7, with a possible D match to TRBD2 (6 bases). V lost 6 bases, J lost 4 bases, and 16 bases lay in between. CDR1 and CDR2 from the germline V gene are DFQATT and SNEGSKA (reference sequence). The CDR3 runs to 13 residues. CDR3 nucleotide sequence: TGCAGTGCCCCGTCCGGGAGAGCGTACGAGCAGTACTTC. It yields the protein CSAPSGRAYEQYF.

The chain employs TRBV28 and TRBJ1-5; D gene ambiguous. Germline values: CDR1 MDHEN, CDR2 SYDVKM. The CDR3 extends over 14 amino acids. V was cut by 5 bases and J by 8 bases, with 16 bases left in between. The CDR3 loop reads CASSPGLGIEPQHF. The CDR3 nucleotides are TGTGCCAGCAGTCCCGGACTGGGCATTGAGCCCCAGCATTTT.

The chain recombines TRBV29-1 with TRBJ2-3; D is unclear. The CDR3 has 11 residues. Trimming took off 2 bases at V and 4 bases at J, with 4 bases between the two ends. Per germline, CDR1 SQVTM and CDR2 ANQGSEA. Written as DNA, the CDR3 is TGCAGCGTTGAAAAACCAGATACGCAGTATTTT. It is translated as CSVEKPDTQYF.

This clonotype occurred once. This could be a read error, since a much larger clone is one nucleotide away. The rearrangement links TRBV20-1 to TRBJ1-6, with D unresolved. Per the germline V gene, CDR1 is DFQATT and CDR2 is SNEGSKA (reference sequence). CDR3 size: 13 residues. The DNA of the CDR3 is TGCAGTGCTACGGGAGATGCCAATTCAGCCCTCCACTTT. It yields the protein CSATGDANSALHF.

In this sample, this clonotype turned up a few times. The CDR3 is CASSSNSILAGSYNEQFF. CDR3 bases: TGTGCCAGCAGCTCGAACTCAATTCTAGCGGGATCCTACAATGAGCAGTTCTTC. The chain is built from TRBV7-2 and TRBJ2-1; TRBD2 aligns across 9 bases. This CDR3 spans 18 amino acids. J was trimmed by 1 base and V by 4 bases; bases with no gene match: 11. Germline V CDR1 and CDR2: SGHTA, FQGNSA.

CDR3 DNA sequence: TGCGCCAGCAGCTTGGCTACAGGGAGCCGCTCTCCCTACGAGCAGTACTTC. It specifies CASSLATGSRSPYEQYF. The V and J genes are TRBV5-1 and TRBJ2-7, with D possibly being TRBD1 (6 bases). The CDR3 sequence is 17 residues long. In germline, CDR1 is SGHRS, CDR2 YFSETQ. Between the trimmed V and J ends, which lost 0 bases and 2 bases, there was a span of 18 bases.

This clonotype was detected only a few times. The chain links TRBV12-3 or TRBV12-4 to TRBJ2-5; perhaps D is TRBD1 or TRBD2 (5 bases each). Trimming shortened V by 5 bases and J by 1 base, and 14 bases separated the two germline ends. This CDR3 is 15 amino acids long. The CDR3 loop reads CASSATRDLQETQYF. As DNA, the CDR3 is TGTGCCAGCAGTGCCACCCGGGACCTCCAAGAGACCCAGTACTTC.

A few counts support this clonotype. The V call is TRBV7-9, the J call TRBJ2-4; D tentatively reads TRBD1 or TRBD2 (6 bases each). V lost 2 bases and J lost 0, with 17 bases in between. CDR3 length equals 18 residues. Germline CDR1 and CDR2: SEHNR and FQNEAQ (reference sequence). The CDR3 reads CASSLLIGGYAAKNIQYF. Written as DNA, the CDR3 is TGTGCCAGCAGCTTATTGATAGGGGGGTATGCAGCCAAAAACATTCAGTACTTC.

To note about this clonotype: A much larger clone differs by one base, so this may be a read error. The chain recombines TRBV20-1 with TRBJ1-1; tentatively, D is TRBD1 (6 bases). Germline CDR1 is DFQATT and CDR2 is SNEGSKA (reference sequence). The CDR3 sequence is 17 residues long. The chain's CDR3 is CSASRVRVQGLNTEASF. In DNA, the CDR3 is TGCAGTGCTAGTCGGGTCAGAGTTCAGGGGTTGAACACTGAAGCTTCCTTT.

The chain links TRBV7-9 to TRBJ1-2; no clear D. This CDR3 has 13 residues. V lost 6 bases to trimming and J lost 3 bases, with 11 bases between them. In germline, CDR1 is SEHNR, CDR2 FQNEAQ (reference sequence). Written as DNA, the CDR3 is TGTGCCAGCAGTCAAACCCCGGACTATGGCTACACCTTC. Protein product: CASSQTPDYGYTF.

This CDR3 reads CASGELTGGSPDTQYF. The CDR3, as DNA: TGTGCCAGCGGAGAACTTACGGGAGGATCCCCAGATACGCAGTATTTT. The chain joins TRBV2 to TRBJ2-3; 7 positions match TRBD2. This CDR3 is 16 amino acids long. From germline, CDR1 is SNHLY and CDR2 FYNNEI. Trimming removed 8 bases from V and 4 bases from J; junction bases left unmatched: 15.

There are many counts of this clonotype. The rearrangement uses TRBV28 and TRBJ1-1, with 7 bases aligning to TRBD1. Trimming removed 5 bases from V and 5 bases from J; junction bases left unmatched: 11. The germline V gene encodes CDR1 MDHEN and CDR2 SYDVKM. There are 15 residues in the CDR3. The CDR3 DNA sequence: TGTGCCAGCAGTCCAAGGACCGGGACAGAGACTGAAGCTTTCTTT. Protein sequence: CASSPRTGTETEAFF.